One and the same sample provided the 20 T cell receptor beta chains below, sequenced in a study of shared clonotypes between healthy human individuals. Here immunoSEQ multiplex PCR was the method, and the copy in TCRdb shows in-frame clones only, minus some. This table has some 2.1 million clones, over 85% appearing once. CD45RO-negative cells were positively selected for CCR7, leaving out terminally differentiated effector memory CD45RA+ cells. Sequencing was performed on naive CD8+ T cells from PBMCs. Receptors originate from a man aged 18 to 30 in good health. Some clones in this sample may be carry-over from other donors' samples.

In this sample, this clone turned up once. The CDR3: CASSQRLGQGTYGYTF. The CDR3 nucleotides read TGCGCCAGCAGCCAACGCCTGGGACAGGGAACCTATGGCTACACCTTC. V gene TRBV4-1 combines with J gene TRBJ1-2; TRBD1 matches 9 bases. The V gene's germline CDR1 is MGHRA and CDR2 YSYEKL. The J segment lost 4 bases and the V segment lost 2 bases, leaving 8 bases of the junction unmatched. This CDR3 contains 16 residues.

Here the CDR3 reads CASSLSGGYGYTF. The CDR3 bases are TGTGCCAGCAGTCTCTCGGGGGGATATGGCTACACCTTC. The V gene is TRBV6-5, the J gene TRBJ1-2, with D maybe TRBD1 (5 bases). CDR1 is MNHEY and CDR2 is SVGAGI in the germline V gene. CDR3 length: 13 amino acids. The V end lost 5 bases, the J end lost 5 bases, and 12 bases lay between the germline ends.

V and J are TRBV25-1 and TRBJ2-2; 8 bases line up with TRBD2. The CDR3 contains 15 residues. Germline-derived CDR1 and CDR2 are MGHDK and SYGVNS. V lost 8 bases to trimming and J lost 5 bases; unmatched junction nucleotides: 10. As DNA, the CDR3 is TGTGCCAGCCGAGGCACTAGCGGCCTGACCGGGGAGCTGTTTTTT. Amino acid sequence: CASRGTSGLTGELFF.

The chain is built from TRBV27 and TRBJ2-7; D possibly corresponds to TRBD1 (5 bases). V was shortened by 6 bases and J by 0 bases, with 12 bases between the two germline ends. Germline V CDR1 and CDR2: MNHEY, SMNVEV (reference sequence). The length of the CDR3 is 14 residues. CDR3 amino acids: CASSSRAISYEQYF. In DNA form, the CDR3 reads TGTGCCAGCAGCTCCAGGGCCATCTCCTACGAGCAGTACTTC.

The chain joins TRBV11-3 to TRBJ2-3, with D perhaps being TRBD1 or TRBD2 (5 bases each). The CDR3 runs 13 residues. The germline CDR1 and CDR2 sequences are SGHNT and YENEEA. V lost 6 bases to trimming and J lost 4 bases, with 11 bases between them. Here the CDR3 reads CASSKGRADTQYF. The DNA of the CDR3 is TGTGCCAGCAGTAAGGGACGAGCAGATACGCAGTATTTT.

This chain connects TRBV7-6 to TRBJ2-3, with 8 nucleotides matching TRBD2. The CDR3 sequence is 15 residues long. Germline trimming cut 6 bases from V and 4 bases from J; bases unmatched to any gene: 9. Germline CDR1 SGHVS, CDR2 FNYEAQ. The chain's CDR3 is CASSLLAEDPDTQYF. Written as DNA, the CDR3 is TGTGCCAGCAGTCTACTAGCGGAGGACCCAGATACGCAGTATTTT.

The chain recombines TRBV7-9 with TRBJ2-5; 8 bases map to TRBD2. The germline gives CDR1 SEHNR, CDR2 FQNEAQ (reference sequence). The CDR3 sequence is 15 residues long. Trimming cost V 1 base and J 9 bases; bases outside gene matches: 10. The CDR3 sequence is CASSLGVSGALAQYF. CDR3 DNA: TGTGCCAGCAGCTTAGGAGTTAGCGGGGCCCTGGCCCAGTACTTC.

V gene TRBV28 combines with J gene TRBJ2-3; D is uncertain. Per the germline V gene, CDR1 is MDHEN and CDR2 is SYDVKM. The CDR3 loop spans 16 amino acids. Trimming cost V 3 bases and J 2 bases, with 15 bases left between them. CDR3 region: CASSFLIGDHTDTQYF. CDR3 DNA: TGTGCCAGCAGTTTTTTGATCGGTGACCACACAGATACGCAGTATTTT.

For this clone: The same CDR3 can be traced to other DNA sequences in this sample. This sequence joins TRBV7-9 and TRBJ2-1; D gene uncertain. Between the trimmed V and J ends, which lost 1 base and 5 bases, there was a span of 3 bases. This CDR3 contains 12 residues. The germline V gene encodes CDR1 SEHNR and CDR2 FQNEAQ (reference sequence). CDR3 DNA sequence: TGTGCCAGCAGCTTAGTAGACAATGAGCAGTTCTTC. Translation: CASSLVDNEQFF.

This clone has just one count. The rearrangement uses TRBV6-5 and TRBJ2-7; TRBD2 matches at 9 bases. Per germline, CDR1 MNHEY and CDR2 SVGAGI. V lost 4 bases to trimming and J lost 2 bases; unmatched junction nucleotides: 3. The length of the CDR3 is 14 residues. The chain's CDR3 is CASSSRTSAYEQYF. CDR3 bases: TGTGCCAGCAGTTCGCGGACTAGCGCCTACGAGCAGTACTTC.

The rearrangement uses TRBV10-3 and TRBJ1-6; D is uncertain. Germline-derived CDR1 and CDR2 are ENHRY and SYGVKD. The germline V and J ends were trimmed by 4 bases and 5 bases, with 15 bases remaining between them. The CDR3 loop spans 16 amino acids. The CDR3 spells CAISATDGSNNSPLHF. CDR3 in DNA: TGTGCCATCAGTGCTACCGATGGGTCCAATAATTCACCCCTCCACTTT.

The rearrangement links TRBV29-1 to TRBJ2-3, with TRBD2 matching 8 bases. CDR1 is SQVTM, CDR2 ANQGSEA, per germline. This CDR3 region has 14 residues. The ends lost 8 bases at V and 2 bases at J; junction bases unmatched: 9. The CDR3 DNA reads TGCAGCTCCGAGGGAGCGGGGGCCACAGATACGCAGTATTTT. This encodes CSSEGAGATDTQYF.

V is TRBV15 and J is TRBJ2-6; D gene uncertain. Germline loops: CDR1 LNHNV, CDR2 YYDKDF (reference sequence). The CDR3 is 17 residues long. V was trimmed by 0 bases and J by 0 bases, leaving 9 bases between them. The CDR3 nucleotides are TGTGCCACCAGCAGAGATCTGAGCAGCTCTGGGGCCAACGTCCTGACTTTC. Amino acid sequence: CATSRDLSSSGANVLTF.

V usage is TRBV27 and J usage is TRBJ2-2; D might be TRBD2 (6 bases). Germline CDR1 reads MNHEY; CDR2 reads SMNVEV (reference sequence). CDR3 length: 15 residues. The V and J ends lost 6 bases and 2 bases respectively, with 13 bases between them. The CDR3 loop reads CASRRDSHNTGELFF. In DNA form, the CDR3 reads TGTGCCAGCAGGCGGGACTCCCATAACACCGGGGAGCTGTTTTTT.

The V call is TRBV2, the J call TRBJ2-7, with 9 bases aligning to TRBD2. Germline lookup yields CDR1 SNHLY and CDR2 FYNNEI. With V trimmed by 7 bases and J by 3 bases, 10 bases remained unmatched. CDR3 length: 15 amino acids. The chain's CDR3 is CASKPSGRPLYEQYF. Written as DNA, the CDR3 is TGTGCCAGCAAACCAAGCGGGAGGCCCCTCTACGAGCAGTACTTC. The whole variable domain, filled in from reference TRBV2 and TRBJ2-7, reads EPEVTQTPSHQVTQMGQEVILRCVPISNHLYFYWYRQILGQKVEFLVSFYNNEISEKSEIFDDQFSVERPDGSNFTLKIRSTKLEDSAMYFCASKPSGRPLYEQYFGPGTRLTVT.

V is TRBV11-2 and J is TRBJ1-2, with TRBD1 matching over 9 bases. CDR1 is SGHAT, CDR2 FQNNGV, per germline. The CDR3 totals 16 residues. J was trimmed by 5 bases and V by 5 bases; bases with no gene match: 12. CDR3 coding DNA: TGTGCCAGCAGCGAAGGAACAGGGGGCGTTAGATATGGCTACACCTTC. Its translation is CASSEGTGGVRYGYTF.

The CDR3 sequence: CASSTKEQPAGEQYF. The CDR3 DNA sequence: TGTGCCAGCAGCACAAAGGAACAACCCGCGGGCGAGCAGTACTTC. V gene TRBV13 combines with J gene TRBJ2-7; D may be TRBD2 (5 bases). The length of the CDR3 is 15 residues. Germline V lookup: CDR1 PRHDT, CDR2 FYEKMQ (reference sequence). The V end lost 5 bases, the J end lost 6 bases, and 20 bases lay between the germline ends.

The chain has TRBV5-1 and TRBJ2-5, with 8 bases aligning to TRBD2. The CDR3 contains 13 residues. V was clipped by 4 bases and J by 5 bases; unmatched bases: 4. CDR1 is SGHRS, CDR2 YFSETQ, per germline. CDR3 DNA sequence: TGCGCCAGCAGCACCCCGGGGGGGGAGACCCAGTACTTC. It codes for CASSTPGGETQYF. Combining the CDR3 with reference TRBV5-1 and TRBJ2-5 gives the whole variable domain KAGVTQTPRYLIKTRGQQVTLSCSPISGHRSVSWYQQTPGQGLQFLFEYFSETQRNKGNFPGRFSGRQFSNSRSEMNVSTLELGDSALYLCASSTPGGETQYFGPGTRLLVL.

The rearrangement links TRBV6-6 to TRBJ1-1; weak D call: TRBD1 (5 bases). The CDR3 extends over 15 amino acids. Trimming left V 5 bases short and J 2 bases short, with 15 bases between. CDR1 is MNHNY and CDR2 is SVGAGI in the germline V gene (reference sequence). The CDR3: CASSGWVGPNTEAFF. As DNA, the CDR3 is TGTGCCAGCAGTGGGTGGGTGGGGCCCAACACTGAAGCTTTCTTT.

The chain combines TRBV5-6 with TRBJ2-2; no firm D call. CDR3 length: 13 amino acids. In germline, CDR1 is SGHDT, CDR2 YYEEEE. The ends were cut back, 0 bases at V and 7 bases at J, with 7 bases in the middle. The DNA for the CDR3 is TGTGCCAGCAGCTTGGTTCCGGGCGGGGAGCTGTTTTTT. Protein sequence: CASSLVPGGELFF.